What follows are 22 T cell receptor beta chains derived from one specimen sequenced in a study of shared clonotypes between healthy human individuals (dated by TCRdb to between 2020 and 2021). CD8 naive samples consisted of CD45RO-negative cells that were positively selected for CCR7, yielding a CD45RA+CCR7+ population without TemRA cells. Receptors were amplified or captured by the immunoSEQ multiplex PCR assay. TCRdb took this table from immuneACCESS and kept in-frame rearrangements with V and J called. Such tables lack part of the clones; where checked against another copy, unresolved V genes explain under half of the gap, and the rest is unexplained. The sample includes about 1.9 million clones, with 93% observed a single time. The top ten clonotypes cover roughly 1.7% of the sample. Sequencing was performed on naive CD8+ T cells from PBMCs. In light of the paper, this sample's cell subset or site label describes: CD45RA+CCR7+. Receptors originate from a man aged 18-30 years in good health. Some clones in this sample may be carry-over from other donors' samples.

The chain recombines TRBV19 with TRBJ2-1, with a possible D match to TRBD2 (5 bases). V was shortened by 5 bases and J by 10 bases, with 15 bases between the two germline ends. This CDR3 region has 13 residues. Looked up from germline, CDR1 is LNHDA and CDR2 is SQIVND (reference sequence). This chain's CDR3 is CASSPAEAAEQFF. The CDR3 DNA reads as TGTGCCAGTAGTCCTGCCGAAGCGGCGGAGCAGTTCTTC.

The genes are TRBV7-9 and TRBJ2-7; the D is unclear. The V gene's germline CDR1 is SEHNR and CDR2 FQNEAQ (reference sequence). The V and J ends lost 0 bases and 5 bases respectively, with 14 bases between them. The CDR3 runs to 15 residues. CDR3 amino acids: CASSLAREFLHEQYF. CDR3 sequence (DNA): TGTGCCAGCAGCTTAGCGCGAGAGTTTCTTCACGAGCAGTACTTC. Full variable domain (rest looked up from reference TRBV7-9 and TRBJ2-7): DTGVSQNPRHKITKRGQNVTFRCDPISEHNRLYWYRQTLGQGPEFLTYFQNEAQLEKSRLLSDRFSAERPKGSFSTLEIQRTEQGDSAMYLCASSLAREFLHEQYFGPGTRLTVT.

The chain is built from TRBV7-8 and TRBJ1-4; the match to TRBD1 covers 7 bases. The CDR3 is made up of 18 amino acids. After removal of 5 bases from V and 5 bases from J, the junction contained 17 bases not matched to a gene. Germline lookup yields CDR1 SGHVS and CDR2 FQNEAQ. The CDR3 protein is CASSTPKRSDRVNEKLFF. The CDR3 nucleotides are TGTGCCAGCAGCACCCCAAAACGAAGCGACAGGGTGAATGAAAAACTGTTTTTT.

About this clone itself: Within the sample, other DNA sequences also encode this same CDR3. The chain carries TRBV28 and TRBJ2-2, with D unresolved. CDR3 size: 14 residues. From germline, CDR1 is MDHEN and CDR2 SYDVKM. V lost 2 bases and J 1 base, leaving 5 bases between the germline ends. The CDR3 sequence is CASSLTRNTGELFF. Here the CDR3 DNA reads TGTGCCAGCAGTTTAACCCGGAACACCGGGGAGCTGTTTTTT.

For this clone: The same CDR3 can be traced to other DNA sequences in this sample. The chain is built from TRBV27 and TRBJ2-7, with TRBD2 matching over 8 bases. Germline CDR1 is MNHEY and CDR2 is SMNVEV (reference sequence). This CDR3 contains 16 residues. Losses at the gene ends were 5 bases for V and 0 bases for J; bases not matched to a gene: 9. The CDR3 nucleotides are TGTGCCAGCAGTCCCAGTAGCGGGGTCACCTCCTACGAGCAGTACTTC. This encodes CASSPSSGVTSYEQYF.

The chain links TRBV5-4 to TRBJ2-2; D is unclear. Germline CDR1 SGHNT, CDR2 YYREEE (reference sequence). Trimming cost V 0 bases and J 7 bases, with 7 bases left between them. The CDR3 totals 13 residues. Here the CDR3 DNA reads TGTGCCAGCAGCTTGGGTTGGGGCGGGGAGCTGTTTTTT. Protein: CASSLGWGGELFF.

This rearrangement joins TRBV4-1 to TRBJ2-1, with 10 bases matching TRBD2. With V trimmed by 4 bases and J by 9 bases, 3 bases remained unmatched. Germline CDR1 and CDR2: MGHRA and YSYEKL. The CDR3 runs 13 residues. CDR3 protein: CASSPSGSGEQFF. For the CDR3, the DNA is TGCGCCAGCAGCCCTAGCGGGAGTGGTGAGCAGTTCTTC.

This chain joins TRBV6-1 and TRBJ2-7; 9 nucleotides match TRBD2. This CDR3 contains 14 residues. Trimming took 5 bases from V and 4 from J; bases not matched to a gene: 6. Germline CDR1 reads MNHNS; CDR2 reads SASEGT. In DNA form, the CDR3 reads TGTGCCAGCAGTCGGCGGGAGGGCCCGTACGAGCAGTACTTC. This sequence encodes CASSRREGPYEQYF.

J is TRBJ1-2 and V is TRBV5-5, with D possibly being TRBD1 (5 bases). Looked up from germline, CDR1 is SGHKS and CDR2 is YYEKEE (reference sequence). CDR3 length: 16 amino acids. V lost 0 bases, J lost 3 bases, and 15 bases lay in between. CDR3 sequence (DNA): TGTGCCAGCAGCTTGGAAGGGGCAGTACAATACTATGGCTACACCTTC. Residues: CASSLEGAVQYYGYTF. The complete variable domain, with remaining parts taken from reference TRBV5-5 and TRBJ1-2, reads DAGVTQSPTHLIKTRGQQVTLRCSPISGHKSVSWYQQVLGQGPQFIFQYYEKEERGRGNFPDRFSARQFPNYSSELNVNALLLGDSALYLCASSLEGAVQYYGYTFGSGTRLTVV.

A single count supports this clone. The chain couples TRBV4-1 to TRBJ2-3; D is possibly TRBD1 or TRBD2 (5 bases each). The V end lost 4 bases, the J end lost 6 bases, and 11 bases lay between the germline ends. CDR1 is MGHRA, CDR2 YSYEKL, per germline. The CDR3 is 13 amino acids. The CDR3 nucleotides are TGCGCCAGCAGCCGCCCCGAGGGGGATACGCAGTATTTT. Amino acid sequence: CASSRPEGDTQYF.

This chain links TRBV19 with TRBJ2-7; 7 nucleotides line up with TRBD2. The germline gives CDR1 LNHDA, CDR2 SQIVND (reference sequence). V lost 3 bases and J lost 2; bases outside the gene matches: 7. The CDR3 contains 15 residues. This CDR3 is CASSIFASGTYEQYF. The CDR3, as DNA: TGTGCCAGTAGTATCTTCGCTAGCGGAACCTACGAGCAGTACTTC.

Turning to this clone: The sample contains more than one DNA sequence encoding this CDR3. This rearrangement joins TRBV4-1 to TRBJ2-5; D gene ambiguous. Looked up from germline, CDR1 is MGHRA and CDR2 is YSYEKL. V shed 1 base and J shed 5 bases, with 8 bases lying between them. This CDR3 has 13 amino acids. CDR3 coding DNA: TGCGCCAGCAGCCAAGTCGGTCGGGAGACCCAGTACTTC. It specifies CASSQVGRETQYF.

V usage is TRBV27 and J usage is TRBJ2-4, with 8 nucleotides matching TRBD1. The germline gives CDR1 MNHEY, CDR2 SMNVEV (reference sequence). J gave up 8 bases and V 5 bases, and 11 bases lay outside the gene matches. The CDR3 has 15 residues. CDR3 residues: CASSLNTGGEDIQYF. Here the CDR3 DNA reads TGTGCCAGCAGTCTTAACACAGGGGGTGAAGACATTCAGTACTTC.

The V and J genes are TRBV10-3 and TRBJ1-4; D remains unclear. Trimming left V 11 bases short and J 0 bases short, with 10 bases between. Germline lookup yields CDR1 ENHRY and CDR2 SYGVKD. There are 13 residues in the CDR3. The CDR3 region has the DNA TGTGCCGCCACTGCGGCAACTAATGAAAAACTGTTTTTT. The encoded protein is CAATAATNEKLFF.

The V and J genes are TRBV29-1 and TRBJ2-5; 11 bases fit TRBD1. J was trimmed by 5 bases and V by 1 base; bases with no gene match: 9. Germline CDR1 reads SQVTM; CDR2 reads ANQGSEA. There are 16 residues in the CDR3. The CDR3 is CSVEGPGTGGSETQYF. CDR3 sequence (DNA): TGCAGCGTTGAAGGGCCTGGGACAGGGGGTTCGGAGACCCAGTACTTC.

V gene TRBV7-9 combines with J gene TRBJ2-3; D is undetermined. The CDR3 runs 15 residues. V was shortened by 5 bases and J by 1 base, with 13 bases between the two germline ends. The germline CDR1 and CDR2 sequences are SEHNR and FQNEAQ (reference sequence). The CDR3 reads CASSLWGGGTDTQYF. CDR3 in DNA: TGTGCCAGCAGCCTGTGGGGTGGAGGCACAGATACGCAGTATTTT. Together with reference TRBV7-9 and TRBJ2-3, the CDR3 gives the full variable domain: DTGVSQNPRHKITKRGQNVTFRCDPISEHNRLYWYRQTLGQGPEFLTYFQNEAQLEKSRLLSDRFSAERPKGSFSTLEIQRTEQGDSAMYLCASSLWGGGTDTQYFGPGTRLTVL.

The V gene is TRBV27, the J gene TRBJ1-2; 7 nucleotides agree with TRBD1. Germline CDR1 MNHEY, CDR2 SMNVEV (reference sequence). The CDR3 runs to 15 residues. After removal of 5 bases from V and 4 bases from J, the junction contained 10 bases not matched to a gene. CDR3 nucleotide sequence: TGTGCCAGCAGTGCACTACAGGGGATGGGCTATGGCTACACCTTC. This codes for CASSALQGMGYGYTF.

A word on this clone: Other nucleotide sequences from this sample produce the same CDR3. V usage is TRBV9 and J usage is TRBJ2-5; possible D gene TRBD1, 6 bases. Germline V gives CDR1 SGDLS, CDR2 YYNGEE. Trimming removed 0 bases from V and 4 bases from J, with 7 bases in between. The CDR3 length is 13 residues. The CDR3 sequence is CASSVGGLETQYF. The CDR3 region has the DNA TGTGCCAGCAGCGTAGGGGGGCTAGAGACCCAGTACTTC.

CDR3 loop: CASSLLADSLNTGELFF. For the CDR3, the DNA is TGTGCCAGCAGCTTGTTGGCAGACTCCTTGAACACCGGGGAGCTGTTTTTT. This chain links TRBV7-3 with TRBJ2-2; no definite D call. CDR3 size: 17 residues. The V and J ends lost 3 bases and 1 base respectively, with 15 bases between them. Per the germline V gene, CDR1 is SGHTA and CDR2 is FQGTGA.

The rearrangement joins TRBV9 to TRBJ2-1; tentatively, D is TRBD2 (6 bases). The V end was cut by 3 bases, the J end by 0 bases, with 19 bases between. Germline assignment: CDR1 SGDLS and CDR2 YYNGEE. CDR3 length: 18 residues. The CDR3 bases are TGTGCCAGCAGCGGAAGGCTGGAGTCCGGGAGCTCCTACAATGAGCAGTTCTTC. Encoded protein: CASSGRLESGSSYNEQFF.

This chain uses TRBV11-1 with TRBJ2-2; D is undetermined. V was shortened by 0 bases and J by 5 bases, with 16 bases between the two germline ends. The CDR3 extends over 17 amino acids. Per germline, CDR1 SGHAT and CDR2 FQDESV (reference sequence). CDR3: CASSLATTLSRTGELFF. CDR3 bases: TGTGCCAGCAGCTTAGCGACGACCCTCAGTAGGACCGGGGAGCTGTTTTTT.

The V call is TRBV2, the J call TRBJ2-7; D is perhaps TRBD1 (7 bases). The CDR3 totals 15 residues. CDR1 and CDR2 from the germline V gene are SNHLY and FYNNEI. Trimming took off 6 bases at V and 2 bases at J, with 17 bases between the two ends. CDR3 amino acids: CASRGGGGLTYEQYF. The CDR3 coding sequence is TGTGCCAGCAGGGGCGGAGGGGGCCTCACCTACGAGCAGTACTTC.